Presented here are 27 T cell receptor beta chains from one specimen sequenced in a study of blood T cell repertoires in COVID-19. TCRdb keeps only in-frame clones here, not all; method: immunoSEQ multiplex PCR. The data contain 110,000 to 150,000 clones, around three quarters of them singletons. Sequences were obtained from peripheral blood. The receptors originated from a man aged 45-65 years with active or convalescent COVID-19.

The gene calls are TRBV6-2 or TRBV6-3 and TRBJ2-2, with 8 bases identical to TRBD2. Germline V gives CDR1 MNHEY, CDR2 SVGEGT. V trimming: 6 bases; J trimming: 10 bases; junction bases outside the gene matches: 13. This CDR3 is 15 amino acids long. Here the CDR3 DNA reads TGTGCCAGCAGCCCGCCCGGGACTAGGGGAGTGGAGCTGTTTTTT. Amino acids: CASSPPGTRGVELFF.

J is TRBJ2-2 and V is TRBV9, with D perhaps TRBD2 (7 bases). CDR1 and CDR2 from the germline V gene are SGDLS and YYNGEE. This CDR3 is built from 15 residues. V shed 0 bases and J shed 5 bases, with 11 bases lying between them. The CDR3 DNA is TGTGCCAGCAGCGTAGCTGGGGGGGCGACCGGGGAGCTGTTTTTT. Its translation is CASSVAGGATGELFF. The full variable domain, in which reference TRBV9 and TRBJ2-2 provide the parts outside the CDR3, is DSGVTQTPKHLITATGQRVTLRCSPRSGDLSVYWYQQSLDQGLQFLIQYYNGEERAKGNILERFSAQQFPDLHSELNLSSLELGDSALYFCASSVAGGATGELFFGEGSRLTVL.

Comments on this clone: Mismatch with germline at one junction end may stem from a read error. The J gene is TRBJ1-2, the V gene TRBV28, with D tentatively TRBD1 (6 bases). Germline CDR1 is MDHEN and CDR2 is SYDVKM. The CDR3 extends over 16 amino acids. The CDR3 is CASGGQGAGVNFGYTF. In DNA, the CDR3 is TGTGCCAGCGGTGGGCAAGGGGCAGGGGTGAACTTTGGCTACACCTTC.

This clone was seen a handful of times. CDR3 DNA: TGTGCCAGCAGTTCACCGGGATTCTCCTACGAGCAGTACTTC. This translates into CASSSPGFSYEQYF. The J gene is TRBJ2-7, the V gene TRBV6-6; possible D gene TRBD2, 5 bases. This CDR3 has 14 amino acids. Germline-derived CDR1 and CDR2 are MNHNY and SVGAGI (reference sequence). V dropped 4 bases and J dropped 0 bases, with 10 bases sitting between them.

In DNA, the CDR3 is TGTGCCAGCAGCAAATTTGTAGATAGCAATCAGCCCCAGCATTTT. As protein: CASSKFVDSNQPQHF. The rearrangement links TRBV21-1 to TRBJ1-5. TRBV21-1 is assigned pseudogene status. The CDR3 covers 15 residues.

This clone appeared once. The chain couples TRBV6-6 to TRBJ2-1, with 12 bases that match TRBD2. Germline V lookup: CDR1 MNHNY, CDR2 SVGAGI (reference sequence). V lost 5 bases, J lost 0 bases, and 20 bases stayed unmatched. This CDR3 comprises 22 residues. The CDR3 protein is CASSPGHYRASGRAGSYNEQFF. CDR3 nucleotide sequence: TGTGCCAGCAGTCCGGGACACTATAGGGCTAGCGGGAGGGCAGGCTCCTACAATGAGCAGTTCTTC.

The rearrangement links TRBV6-5 to TRBJ1-2; D is unclear. Germline CDR1 and CDR2: MNHEY and SVGAGI. The CDR3 totals 12 residues. V shed 5 bases and J shed 1 base, with 5 bases lying between them. The CDR3 sequence: CASSRVNYGYTF. The CDR3 coding sequence is TGTGCCAGCAGTCGTGTTAACTATGGCTACACCTTC.

The V gene is TRBV28, the J gene TRBJ1-1; D is perhaps TRBD1 (5 bases). Trimming left V 8 bases short and J 4 bases short, with 17 bases between. CDR1 and CDR2 from the germline V gene are MDHEN and SYDVKM. The CDR3 has 14 amino acids. The CDR3 sequence: CASHWGGSGTEAFF. Here the CDR3 DNA reads TGTGCCAGCCACTGGGGGGGGTCAGGCACTGAAGCTTTCTTT.

CDR3 protein: CASSFGESYGYTF. In DNA form, the CDR3 reads TGTGCCAGCAGTTTCGGGGAGAGCTATGGCTACACCTTC. The chain couples TRBV28 to TRBJ1-2; the D is unclear. Germline V gene sequence: CDR1 MDHEN, CDR2 SYDVKM. The CDR3 consists of 13 residues. Deletions cut 3 bases from V and 4 bases from J, with 9 bases between.

The rearrangement uses TRBV19 and TRBJ2-2; 12 bases line up with TRBD2. The CDR3 has 17 residues. V gave up 6 bases and J gave up 0 bases; unmatched junction bases: 5. Germline V gene sequence: CDR1 LNHDA, CDR2 SQIVND (reference sequence). As DNA, the CDR3 is TGTGCCAGTAGCCGGACTAGCGGGGCGGCGAACACCGGGGAGCTGTTTTTT. Its protein is CASSRTSGAANTGELFF. Supplemented by reference TRBV19 and TRBJ2-2, the full variable domain reads DGGITQSPKYLFRKEGQNVTLSCEQNLNHDAMYWYRQDPGQGLRLIYYSQIVNDFQKGDIAEGYSVSREKKESFPLTVTSAQKNPTAFYLCASSRTSGAANTGELFFGEGSRLTVL.

This clone has a count of ten or more. This chain joins TRBV10-2 and TRBJ2-1, with 14 bases lining up with TRBD2. Germline CDR1 is WSHSY and CDR2 is SAAADI. V trimming: 0 bases; J trimming: 9 bases; junction bases outside the gene matches: 1. The CDR3 length is 15 residues. In DNA, the CDR3 is TGCGCCAGCAGTGAGTCGGGACTAGCGGGAGCTGAGCAGTTCTTC. Amino acids: CASSESGLAGAEQFF.

Here the CDR3 DNA reads TGTGCCAGCAGTTACTATCGCGGGAAGGGTACAGATACGCAGTATTTT. The encoded protein is CASSYYRGKGTDTQYF. The gene calls are TRBV6-5 and TRBJ2-3; D might be TRBD2 (6 bases). Germline-derived CDR1 and CDR2 are MNHEY and SVGAGI. The CDR3 covers 16 residues. Trimming shortened V by 1 base and J by 3 bases, and 14 bases separated the two germline ends.

This clone appeared once. The chain combines TRBV12-3 or TRBV12-4 with TRBJ1-1; D call uncertain. This CDR3 spans 10 amino acids. The V and J ends lost 6 bases and 6 bases respectively, with 5 bases between them. This chain's CDR3 is CASSFSEAFF. The DNA of the CDR3 is TGTGCCAGCAGCTTCTCTGAAGCTTTCTTT.

The chain employs TRBV7-8 and TRBJ1-5; maybe TRBD1 (5 bases). The length of the CDR3 is 16 residues. Germline V gives CDR1 SGHVS, CDR2 FQNEAQ. Trimming took off 0 bases at V and 1 base at J, with 10 bases between the two ends. The CDR3 region has the DNA TGTGCCAGCAGCTTAGCGGGGGGGGTCAGCAATCAGCCCCAGCATTTT. Its translation is CASSLAGGVSNQPQHF.

This clone was seen only a few times. The gene calls are TRBV29-1 and TRBJ2-2, with 10 positions matching TRBD1. Looked up from germline, CDR1 is SQVTM and CDR2 is ANQGSEA. This CDR3 has 14 amino acids. V trimming: 3 bases; J trimming: 7 bases; junction bases outside the gene matches: 5. This CDR3 is CSVDGTGVVGELFF. The DNA of the CDR3 is TGCAGCGTTGACGGGACAGGGGTTGTCGGGGAGCTGTTTTTT.

The chain carries TRBV7-9 and TRBJ2-3; no clear D gene. The V end was cut by 6 bases, the J end by 3 bases, with 10 bases between. CDR3 length: 13 amino acids. CDR1 is SEHNR and CDR2 is FQNEAQ in the germline V gene (reference sequence). The DNA for the CDR3 is TGTGCCAGCAGTTTCACGAGGACAGATACGCAGTATTTT. Protein: CASSFTRTDTQYF.

This clone was detected only once. This chain links TRBV2 with TRBJ2-3; maybe TRBD1 (5 bases). Germline lookup yields CDR1 SNHLY and CDR2 FYNNEI. This CDR3 region has 13 residues. With 5 bases removed from V and 3 bases from J, the gap between germline ends came to 9 bases. CDR3 residues: CASSRTGTDTQYF. The CDR3 DNA reads TGTGCCAGCAGTCGCACAGGAACAGATACGCAGTATTTT.

V gene TRBV9 combines with J gene TRBJ1-3; the D gene is possibly TRBD1 (5 bases). V was clipped by 7 bases and J by 4 bases, with 15 bases between them. The CDR3 sequence is 14 residues long. Germline loops: CDR1 SGDLS, CDR2 YYNGEE. The CDR3 coding sequence is TGTGCCAGCGGGACCGTGGCGGGAGGAAACACCATATATTTT. Residues: CASGTVAGGNTIYF.

This chain uses TRBV5-4 with TRBJ1-1, with D uncertain. Germline V lookup: CDR1 SGHNT, CDR2 YYREEE (reference sequence). CDR3 length: 14 residues. The ends were cut back, 0 bases at V and 1 base at J, with 7 bases in the middle. CDR3 in DNA: TGTGCCAGCAGCTTGGCCCGGGGGAACACTGAAGCTTTCTTT. Protein: CASSLARGNTEAFF.

This chain connects TRBV15 to TRBJ2-5, with D unresolved. This CDR3 contains 13 residues. CDR1 and CDR2 (germline): LNHNV, YYDKDF (reference sequence). V was trimmed by 0 bases and J by 4 bases, leaving 6 bases between them. CDR3 in DNA: TGTGCCACCAGCAGAGAGAGAAGAGAGACCCAGTACTTC. Its translation: CATSRERRETQYF.

The rearrangement uses TRBV6-4 and TRBJ1-2; D is perhaps TRBD1 (5 bases). This CDR3 contains 14 residues. The germline CDR1 and CDR2 sequences are MRHNA and SNTAGT. V was clipped by 6 bases and J by 0 bases, with 11 bases between them. CDR3 sequence reads: CASSPDRANYGYTF. The CDR3 nucleotides are TGTGCCAGCAGCCCAGACAGAGCTAACTATGGCTACACCTTC.

The chain combines TRBV29-1 with TRBJ2-5; 8 bases line up with TRBD2. The CDR3 spans 16 residues. Germline V gene sequence: CDR1 SQVTM, CDR2 ANQGSEA. V shed 2 bases, J shed 5 bases, and the junction held 13 bases outside the gene matches. The CDR3 sequence is CSVERNMGTRLETQYF. The DNA of the CDR3 is TGCAGCGTTGAACGGAATATGGGGACTAGATTGGAGACCCAGTACTTC. The entire variable domain, with the rest obtained from reference TRBV29-1 and TRBJ2-5, is as follows: SAVISQKPSRDICQRGTSLTIQCQVDSQVTMMFWYRQQPGQSLTLIATANQGSEATYESGFVIDKFPISRPNLTFSTLTVSNMSPEDSSIYLCSVERNMGTRLETQYFGPGTRLLVL.

The chain couples TRBV7-9 to TRBJ2-7, with TRBD2 as a possible D gene (5 bases). Per the germline V gene, CDR1 is SEHNR and CDR2 is FQNEAQ (reference sequence). This CDR3 region has 13 residues. V was shortened by 3 bases and J by 0 bases, with 6 bases between the two germline ends. The CDR3: CASSFGSSYEQYF. The CDR3 DNA follows: TGTGCCAGCAGCTTTGGGAGCTCCTACGAGCAGTACTTC.

The rearrangement uses TRBV27 and TRBJ2-3; 7 nucleotides match TRBD2. Trimming removed 6 bases from V and 5 bases from J; junction bases left unmatched: 5. The germline CDR1 and CDR2 sequences are MNHEY and SMNVEV (reference sequence). This CDR3 has 13 residues. The CDR3 here is CASSLERGDTQYF. CDR3 DNA sequence: TGTGCCAGCAGCTTAGAGCGGGGAGATACGCAGTATTTT.

In DNA form, the CDR3 reads TGTGCCATCAGTGAGGGCCCACAGGGGTCCTCCTACAATGAGCAGTTCTTC. Its protein is CAISEGPQGSSYNEQFF. This rearrangement joins TRBV10-3 to TRBJ2-1; TRBD1 agrees at 7 bases. This CDR3 comprises 17 residues. Germline values: CDR1 ENHRY, CDR2 SYGVKD. The J segment lost 0 bases and the V segment lost 2 bases, leaving 7 bases of the junction unmatched.

J is TRBJ2-3 and V is TRBV7-3; TRBD2 matches at 16 bases. The germline CDR1 and CDR2 sequences are SGHTA and FQGTGA. Losses at the gene ends were 5 bases for V and 3 bases for J; bases not matched to a gene: 2. CDR3 length: 16 amino acids. In nucleotides, the CDR3 is TGTGCCAGCAGCCTGGGACTAGCGGGAGGGACAGATACGCAGTATTTT. It encodes CASSLGLAGGTDTQYF.

The rearrangement links TRBV5-4 to TRBJ1-4, with TRBD1 identical over 10 bases. This CDR3 contains 15 residues. V lost 3 bases, J lost 7 bases, and 6 bases stayed unmatched. From germline, CDR1 is SGHNT and CDR2 YYREEE (reference sequence). The CDR3 region has the DNA TGTGCCAGCAGCTCGCGACAGGGGGCGGGTGAAAAACTGTTTTTT. This sequence encodes CASSSRQGAGEKLFF.